One and the same sample provided the 29 T cell receptor beta chains below, sequenced in a study of cytomegalovirus exposure and HLA in healthy donors. With 60 Vbeta and 13 Jbeta primers, the PCR was carried out. Assay used: immunoSEQ multiplex PCR; TCRdb lists only in-frame clones, some missing. The sample lists 130,000 to 150,000 clones; about 79% were seen once. Source material: PBMCs. The receptors here all came from a man in his forties in good health and CMV-seropositive.

The chain links TRBV4-3 to TRBJ2-2, with D uncertain. CDR1 and CDR2 (germline): LGHNA, YSLEER. The ends were cut back, 0 bases at V and 0 bases at J, with 8 bases in the middle. This CDR3 is 16 amino acids long. The CDR3 nucleotides are TGCGCCAGCAGCCAAGACAGGTTAACGAACACCGGGGAGCTGTTTTTT. Its translation is CASSQDRLTNTGELFF.

V is TRBV5-6 and J is TRBJ2-1; D possibly corresponds to TRBD2 (5 bases). V lost 0 bases and J 7 bases, leaving 20 bases between the germline ends. The germline V gene has CDR1 SGHDT and CDR2 YYEEEE. CDR3 length: 17 residues. CDR3 sequence reads: CASSLDRGRGFGNEQFF. The CDR3 DNA follows: TGTGCCAGCAGCTTGGACCGAGGGAGAGGTTTCGGTAATGAGCAGTTCTTC.

The chain couples TRBV10-3 to TRBJ2-4, with D possibly TRBD1 on 5 matching bases. The CDR3 is 18 amino acids. V was trimmed by 0 bases and J by 0 bases, leaving 15 bases between them. Germline assignment: CDR1 ENHRY and CDR2 SYGVKD. The CDR3 DNA reads as TGTGCCATCAGTGAGTCGGCGACAGCAGTGATAGCCAAAAACATTCAGTACTTC. It codes for CAISESATAVIAKNIQYF.

V and J are TRBV27 and TRBJ1-4; D unclear. Germline lookup yields CDR1 MNHEY and CDR2 SMNVEV (reference sequence). This CDR3 region has 15 residues. With 3 bases removed from V and 0 bases from J, the gap between germline ends came to 8 bases. The CDR3 coding sequence is TGTGCCAGCAGTTTGACTCCCCCAACTAATGAAAAACTGTTTTTT. Translation: CASSLTPPTNEKLFF.

This chain uses TRBV4-2 with TRBJ1-1, with 9 nucleotides matching TRBD1. The CDR3 has 20 residues. Germline V gene sequence: CDR1 LGHNA, CDR2 YNFKEQ. J lost 5 bases, V lost 0 bases, and 19 bases had no gene match. This CDR3 reads CASSQERGQGRRWTKTEAFF. The CDR3 DNA reads TGTGCCAGCAGCCAAGAAAGGGGACAGGGACGGAGATGGACGAAAACTGAAGCTTTCTTT.

This clone was recorded a few times. J is TRBJ1-3 and V is TRBV7-8; no clear D. CDR3 length: 19 amino acids. Germline V gene sequence: CDR1 SGHVS, CDR2 FQNEAQ. V shed 5 bases and J shed 11 bases, with 34 bases lying between them. The CDR3, as DNA: TGTGCCAGCAGCACTCGCCGGGAGATCAACCGAAAGCTGTTGGTCCCCATATATTTT. Its protein is CASSTRREINRKLLVPIYF.

The CDR3 nucleotides are TGTGCCAGCAGCGTAGGGGACAGGGAGGGCGCAGGAGCTTTCTTT. Translation: CASSVGDREGAGAFF. The rearrangement links TRBV9 to TRBJ1-1; 9 bases are a match to TRBD1. V lost 0 bases to trimming and J lost 10 bases; unmatched junction nucleotides: 10. CDR1 and CDR2 from the germline V gene are SGDLS and YYNGEE. The CDR3 loop spans 15 amino acids. Variable domain in full (rest from reference TRBV9 and TRBJ1-1): DSGVTQTPKHLITATGQRVTLRCSPRSGDLSVYWYQQSLDQGLQFLIQYYNGEERAKGNILERFSAQQFPDLHSELNLSSLELGDSALYFCASSVGDREGAGAFFGQGTRLTVV.

The sample holds a few counts of this clone. The V call is TRBV9, the J call TRBJ2-1; the D gene is possibly TRBD2 (5 bases). V lost 0 bases to trimming and J lost 2 bases, with 9 bases between them. The CDR3 loop spans 15 amino acids. Germline lookup yields CDR1 SGDLS and CDR2 YYNGEE. In DNA form, the CDR3 reads TGTGCCAGCAGCGTAGCTCTAGCCCCCTACAATGAGCAGTTCTTC. This codes for CASSVALAPYNEQFF.

This clone has only a few counts. This sequence joins TRBV29-1 and TRBJ1-2, with 10 bases that match TRBD1. V gave up 7 bases and J gave up 7 bases; unmatched junction bases: 9. The CDR3 is 13 residues long. Germline CDR1 SQVTM, CDR2 ANQGSEA. The CDR3 loop reads CSAQTGGRGGYTF. CDR3 nucleotide sequence: TGCAGCGCCCAGACAGGGGGCCGGGGTGGCTACACCTTC.

The J gene is TRBJ1-6, the V gene TRBV7-9; no definite D call. CDR3 length equals 17 residues. The ends were cut back, 1 base at V and 7 bases at J, with 17 bases in the middle. Germline-derived CDR1 and CDR2 are SEHNR and FQNEAQ (reference sequence). For the CDR3, the DNA is TGTGCCAGCAGCTTAGTTGAGTCCTCAGCGATCAATTCACCCCTCCACTTT. Its protein product is CASSLVESSAINSPLHF. Looking up the rest from reference TRBV7-9 and TRBJ1-6 gives the full variable domain: DTGVSQNPRHKITKRGQNVTFRCDPISEHNRLYWYRQTLGQGPEFLTYFQNEAQLEKSRLLSDRFSAERPKGSFSTLEIQRTEQGDSAMYLCASSLVESSAINSPLHFGNGTRLTVT.

This clone was picked up a small number of times. The chain uses TRBV9 and TRBJ1-6; D is uncertain. Germline V gives CDR1 SGDLS, CDR2 YYNGEE. Trimming removed 0 bases at V and 7 bases at J, with 8 bases between. The CDR3 extends over 14 amino acids. Here the CDR3 reads CASSVGEKNSPLHF. CDR3 in DNA: TGTGCCAGCAGCGTAGGGGAGAAGAATTCACCCCTCCACTTT. Variable domain in full (rest from reference TRBV9 and TRBJ1-6): DSGVTQTPKHLITATGQRVTLRCSPRSGDLSVYWYQQSLDQGLQFLIQYYNGEERAKGNILERFSAQQFPDLHSELNLSSLELGDSALYFCASSVGEKNSPLHFGNGTRLTVT.

V and J are TRBV7-2 and TRBJ2-1; the D gene is possibly TRBD2 (5 bases). Germline V gene lookup returns CDR1 SGHTA and CDR2 FQGNSA. The CDR3 contains 13 residues. Trimming stripped 2 bases from V and 9 bases from J, with 11 bases between. The CDR3 region has the DNA TGTGCCAGCAGCTTACCGGGGAAGGGTGAGCAGTTCTTC. It yields the protein CASSLPGKGEQFF. Combining the CDR3 with reference TRBV7-2 and TRBJ2-1 gives the whole variable domain GAGVSQSPSNKVTEKGKDVELRCDPISGHTALYWYRQSLGQGLEFLIYFQGNSAPDKSGLPSDRFSAERTGGSVSTLTIQRTQQEDSAVYLCASSLPGKGEQFFGPGTRLTVL.

The chain recombines TRBV6-1 with TRBJ2-2; no firm D call. V was trimmed by 4 bases and J by 8 bases, leaving 11 bases between them. This CDR3 spans 13 amino acids. Germline assignment: CDR1 MNHNS and CDR2 SASEGT. The CDR3: CASSGPWAGELFF. As DNA, the CDR3 is TGTGCCAGCAGTGGGCCTTGGGCGGGGGAGCTGTTTTTT.

CDR3 region: CASSLAGTGFEQYF. The CDR3 DNA reads TGTGCCAGCAGCTTAGCGGGGACAGGGTTTGAGCAGTACTTC. The chain is built from TRBV7-9 and TRBJ2-7, with 9 positions matching TRBD1. Germline CDR1 and CDR2: SEHNR and FQNEAQ (reference sequence). Germline trimming cut 0 bases from V and 7 bases from J; bases unmatched to any gene: 4. The CDR3 runs to 14 residues.

The chain is built from TRBV27 and TRBJ1-2, with D possibly TRBD1 on 5 matching bases. V lost 5 bases to trimming and J lost 8 bases, with 9 bases between them. The germline V gene has CDR1 MNHEY and CDR2 SMNVEV (reference sequence). The CDR3 runs to 11 residues. CDR3 sequence (DNA): TGTGCCAGCAGTGGGGGGAGGGGCTACACCTTC. Its translation is CASSGGRGYTF.

The J gene is TRBJ2-3, the V gene TRBV2; TRBD1 aligns across 11 bases. The V gene end was trimmed by 4 bases and the J gene end by 0 bases; junction bases not matched to a gene: 15. Germline V gives CDR1 SNHLY, CDR2 FYNNEI. The CDR3 spans 20 residues. The CDR3 here is CASSVRTGGAGGPSTDTQYF. For the CDR3, the DNA is TGTGCCAGCAGTGTGCGGACAGGGGGCGCGGGAGGGCCTAGCACAGATACGCAGTATTTT.

V gene TRBV6-1 combines with J gene TRBJ2-1; TRBD2 aligns across 8 bases. The CDR3 runs 15 residues. J was trimmed by 9 bases and V by 6 bases; bases with no gene match: 13. Germline loops: CDR1 MNHNS, CDR2 SASEGT. The CDR3 DNA reads TGTGCCAGCAGCGACAGAGCGGGAGTCGTCCTTGAGCAGTTCTTC. Amino acid sequence: CASSDRAGVVLEQFF.

The chain links TRBV18 to TRBJ1-3; D may be TRBD1 (6 bases). The germline V and J ends were trimmed by 4 bases and 3 bases, with 10 bases remaining between them. Germline lookup yields CDR1 KGHSH and CDR2 LQKENI. CDR3 length: 14 amino acids. The CDR3 loop reads CASSQDRGGNTIYF. The CDR3 DNA reads TGTGCCAGCTCACAGGACAGAGGTGGAAACACCATATATTTT.

The chain carries TRBV27 and TRBJ2-7, with 7 positions matching TRBD2. This CDR3 region has 14 residues. Trimming cost V 4 bases and J 3 bases; bases outside gene matches: 6. Germline loops: CDR1 MNHEY, CDR2 SMNVEV (reference sequence). The CDR3 loop reads CASSSSGDFYEQYF. DNA of the CDR3: TGTGCCAGCAGTTCAAGCGGGGACTTCTACGAGCAGTACTTC.

The V call is TRBV10-3, the J call TRBJ2-2; 11 bases line up with TRBD2. Germline CDR1 ENHRY, CDR2 SYGVKD. Trimming took 5 bases from V and 4 from J; bases not matched to a gene: 6. This CDR3 is 16 amino acids long. For the CDR3, the DNA is TGTGCCATCAGTCTTCGACTAGCGGGGTCCACCGGGGAGCTGTTTTTT. Translated: CAISLRLAGSTGELFF.

The rearrangement uses TRBV30 and TRBJ1-1, with D unresolved. This CDR3 has 14 residues. In germline, CDR1 is GTSNPN, CDR2 SVGIG (reference sequence). V lost 5 bases and J lost 0, with 13 bases in between. In DNA form, the CDR3 reads TGTGCCTGGTCCACATCGACTGTGAACACTGAAGCTTTCTTT. This gives the protein CAWSTSTVNTEAFF.

This clone was detected once. The chain recombines TRBV18 with TRBJ2-7, with TRBD1 identical over 7 bases. There are 14 residues in the CDR3. With 3 bases clipped from V and 2 bases from J, the junction kept 4 bases outside the gene matches. The V gene's germline CDR1 is KGHSH and CDR2 LQKENI. The CDR3 nucleotides are TGTGCCAGCTCACCCTCCCAGGGGGCCTACGAGCAGTACTTC. Its protein is CASSPSQGAYEQYF.

The chain joins TRBV10-3 to TRBJ2-1; 13 nucleotides match TRBD2. V was clipped by 3 bases and J by 0 bases; unmatched bases: 11. Germline CDR1 reads ENHRY; CDR2 reads SYGVKD. The CDR3 extends over 20 amino acids. CDR3 sequence (DNA): TGTGCCATCAGTGACCCGGGACTAGCGGGAAGAGGTGGCTCCTACAATGAGCAGTTCTTC. It specifies CAISDPGLAGRGGSYNEQFF.

This chain joins TRBV5-4 and TRBJ1-2; 7 bases align to TRBD1. The ends lost 0 bases at V and 4 bases at J; junction bases unmatched: 6. Per germline, CDR1 SGHNT and CDR2 YYREEE (reference sequence). The CDR3 runs to 15 residues. This CDR3 is CASSLAPQGGYGYTF. CDR3 DNA sequence: TGTGCCAGCAGCTTGGCCCCCCAGGGGGGCTATGGCTACACCTTC. Combining the CDR3 with reference TRBV5-4 and TRBJ1-2 gives the whole variable domain ETGVTQSPTHLIKTRGQQVTLRCSSQSGHNTVSWYQQALGQGPQFIFQYYREEENGRGNFPPRFSGLQFPNYSSELNVNALELDDSALYLCASSLAPQGGYGYTFGSGTRLTVV.

The chain has TRBV7-9 and TRBJ1-2; no firm D call. The V end lost 0 bases, the J end lost 8 bases, and 13 bases lay between the germline ends. Germline CDR1 and CDR2: SEHNR and FQNEAQ (reference sequence). The CDR3 consists of 14 residues. This chain's CDR3 is CASSLAFPPQGYTF. The CDR3 DNA reads as TGTGCCAGCAGCTTAGCGTTCCCGCCGCAGGGCTACACCTTC.

The rearrangement joins TRBV30 to TRBJ2-5, with D perhaps matching TRBD2 (7 bases). This CDR3 is built from 14 residues. Germline CDR1 is GTSNPN and CDR2 is SVGIG (reference sequence). The germline V and J ends were trimmed by 0 bases and 5 bases, with 13 bases remaining between them. CDR3 in DNA: TGTGCCTGGAGTGTTGGGGGCGGGAGTGAGACCCAGTACTTC. Amino acid sequence: CAWSVGGGSETQYF. The whole variable domain, filled in from reference TRBV30 and TRBJ2-5, reads SQTIHQWPATLVQPVGSPLSLECTVEGTSNPNLYWYRQAAGRGLQLLFYSVGIGQISSEVPQNLSASRPQDRQFILSSKKLLLSDSGFYLCAWSVGGGSETQYFGPGTRLLVL.

This clone was recorded once. This chain joins TRBV4-1 and TRBJ1-1; D gene uncertain. Germline CDR1 MGHRA, CDR2 YSYEKL. The V gene lost 1 base and the J gene lost 1 base, with 7 bases spanning the gap. The CDR3 has 14 amino acids. CDR3 nucleotides: TGCGCCAGCAGCCAAGGAACTCCGAACACTGAAGCTTTCTTT. Translating it yields CASSQGTPNTEAFF.

This clone was detected once. The chain employs TRBV5-1 and TRBJ2-5; 13 bases align to TRBD2. The CDR3 is 16 residues long. Germline V gives CDR1 SGHRS, CDR2 YFSETQ. V shed 6 bases, J shed 0 bases, and the junction held 5 bases outside the gene matches. The CDR3 nucleotides are TGCGCCAGCATGGGGACTAGCGGGGCGTACCAAGAGACCCAGTACTTC. Residues: CASMGTSGAYQETQYF.

The chain employs TRBV5-1 and TRBJ1-1, with D possibly matching TRBD1 (6 bases). CDR1 and CDR2 from the germline V gene are SGHRS and YFSETQ. Trimming removed 0 bases from V and 10 bases from J, with 13 bases in between. The CDR3 spans 13 residues. The CDR3 nucleotides read TGCGCCAGCAGCTTGGCACAGGGTCGAGGAGCTTTCTTT. Protein sequence: CASSLAQGRGAFF.